What follows describes a single T cell receptor (beta chain). The data belong to a study of blood T cell repertoires in COVID-19. Data came from immunoSEQ multiplex PCR; TCRdb stores just in-frame clones and leaves some out. The sample has roughly 100,000 clones, roughly 80% seen once. The CDR3 covers 13 residues. Trimming pared 4 bases from V and 4 bases from J, leaving 10 bases between. CDR1 is SGHTA, CDR2 FQGNSA, per germline. The chain links TRBV7-2 to TRBJ1-2, with D unresolved. What was sequenced was peripheral blood. This receptor was taken from an elderly woman with acute or convalescent COVID-19. The CDR3 reads CASSSSGPYGYTF. The CDR3 DNA sequence: TGTGCCAGCAGCTCCAGCGGCCCCTATGGCTACACCTTC.